Below are 13 T cell receptor beta chains sequenced from a single sample in a study of shared clonotypes between healthy human individuals. Method: immunoSEQ multiplex PCR; TCRdb's copy keeps in-frame clones and lacks some. The sample has 450,000 to 500,000 clones; approximately 81% are singletons. Sequenced: PBMCs. These TCRs come from a woman aged 40 to 50 in good health. Some clones in this sample may be carry-over from other donors' samples.

Note on this clone: This likely reflects a read error, since a far larger clone is one base away. This chain connects TRBV9 to TRBJ2-5; D perhaps matches TRBD1 (6 bases). There are 13 residues in the CDR3. CDR1 and CDR2 (germline): SGDLS, YYNGEE. The CDR3 protein is CACSAQGGETQYF. The CDR3 region has the DNA TGTGCCTGCAGCGCACAGGGCGGGGAGACCCAGTACTTC.

As for this clone: In the same sample, other DNA sequences code for this CDR3. The gene calls are TRBV29-1 and TRBJ2-5, with D tentatively TRBD1 or TRBD2 (5 bases each). Trimming took off 4 bases at V and 5 bases at J, with 17 bases between the two ends. The germline V gene encodes CDR1 SQVTM and CDR2 ANQGSEA. There are 14 residues in the CDR3. The CDR3 protein is CSVGGGQVAETQYF. CDR3 bases: TGCAGCGTTGGGGGCGGGCAAGTAGCGGAGACCCAGTACTTC.

The sample holds a few counts of this clone. For the CDR3, the DNA is TGCAGCGGACAGGGGGCCACTGAAGCTTTCTTT. Amino acids: CSGQGATEAFF. The chain couples TRBV29-1 to TRBJ1-1; 10 positions agree with TRBD1. Trimming at V came to 7 bases and at J to 4 bases, leaving 0 bases not matched to a gene. The CDR3 runs 11 residues. Germline CDR1 reads SQVTM; CDR2 reads ANQGSEA.

The chain has TRBV30 and TRBJ2-1; D unclear. Deletions cut 1 base from V and 8 bases from J, with 6 bases between. Germline CDR1 GTSNPN, CDR2 SVGIG (reference sequence). The CDR3 loop spans 11 amino acids. The CDR3 here is CAWSDPDEQFF. DNA for the CDR3: TGTGCCTGGAGTGACCCCGATGAGCAGTTCTTC.

As for this clone: The likely explanation is a read error, given a far larger clone one base away. The chain couples TRBV2 to TRBJ2-3; D unclear. CDR1 is SNHLY and CDR2 is FYNNEI in the germline V gene. CDR3 length equals 12 residues. V lost 8 bases, J lost 4 bases, and 10 bases lay in between. This chain's CDR3 is CASYTLPDTQYF. In DNA form, the CDR3 reads TGTGCCAGCTACACCCTCCCAGATACGCAGTATTTT.

This chain links TRBV27 with TRBJ2-6, with a possible D match to TRBD1 (5 bases). The CDR3 contains 17 residues. Germline assignment: CDR1 MNHEY and CDR2 SMNVEV (reference sequence). V lost 3 bases and J lost 0, with 12 bases in between. In DNA form, the CDR3 reads TGTGCCAGCAGTTTGGCAGGGTCCAGCTCTGGGGCCAACGTCCTGACTTTC. The encoded protein is CASSLAGSSSGANVLTF.

About this clone: The likely explanation is a read error, given a far larger clone one base away. Other nucleotide sequences from this sample produce the same CDR3. The chain links TRBV5-1 to TRBJ1-1, with 7 bases identical to TRBD1. Germline V gene lookup returns CDR1 SGHRS and CDR2 YFSETQ. The CDR3 sequence is 15 residues long. CDR3 protein: CASSGTESWSTEAFF. CDR3 bases: TGCGCTAGTTCGGGGACAGAATCGTGGAGCACTGAAGCTTTCTTT.

This clone has more than one count but fewer than ten. V and J are TRBV5-1 and TRBJ2-5; D might be TRBD1 or TRBD2, each matching 5 bases. CDR1 and CDR2 from the germline V gene are SGHRS and YFSETQ. Deletions cut 7 bases from V and 5 bases from J, with 15 bases between. The CDR3 has 13 residues. The chain's CDR3 is CASGLVGDETQYF. For the CDR3, the DNA is TGCGCCAGCGGCCTCGTAGGGGACGAGACCCAGTACTTC.

This rearrangement joins TRBV29-1 to TRBJ1-2; D gene unclear. Germline CDR1 SQVTM, CDR2 ANQGSEA. The CDR3 loop spans 17 amino acids. Trimming shortened V by 6 bases and J by 4 bases, and 27 bases separated the two germline ends. CDR3 protein: CSVATGQLHGYGYGYTF. In DNA form, the CDR3 reads TGCAGCGTCGCTACTGGCCAGCTGCATGGGTATGGCTATGGCTACACCTTC.

The rearrangement links TRBV15 to TRBJ2-7, with TRBD1 as a possible D gene (5 bases). Germline-derived CDR1 and CDR2 are LNHNV and YYDKDF (reference sequence). V shed 0 bases and J shed 4 bases, with 13 bases lying between them. CDR3 size: 15 residues. The DNA for the CDR3 is TGTGCCACCAGCAGAGATCAGGGTATTATATACGAGCAGTACTTC. It translates to CATSRDQGIIYEQYF.

This clone was picked up many times. Other DNA sequences in this specimen translate into the identical CDR3. The genes are TRBV9 and TRBJ2-1; D assignment may be TRBD1 or TRBD2 (5 bases each). Between the trimmed V and J ends, which lost 0 bases and 7 bases, there was a span of 11 bases. Germline CDR1 is SGDLS and CDR2 is YYNGEE. The CDR3 consists of 14 residues. The CDR3 protein is CASSVDVGRNEQFF. The DNA of the CDR3 is TGTGCCAGCAGCGTAGACGTGGGACGTAATGAGCAGTTCTTC.

The chain joins TRBV11-2 to TRBJ2-3; 7 bases map to TRBD2. Unmatched junction bases numbered 13, after V lost 3 bases and J lost 1 base. Germline V gene data show CDR1 as SGHAT and CDR2 as FQNNGV. The CDR3 loop spans 18 amino acids. CDR3 sequence (DNA): TGTGCCAGCAGCTTCGGGGGAGGGTCCTCATTTGGCACAGATACGCAGTATTTT. Its translation is CASSFGGGSSFGTDTQYF.

The chain combines TRBV7-9 with TRBJ2-7; D is unresolved. V lost 2 bases and J 3 bases, leaving 5 bases between the germline ends. The CDR3 spans 12 residues. The germline gives CDR1 SEHNR, CDR2 FQNEAQ (reference sequence). The DNA for the CDR3 is TGTGCCAGCAGCTTATTATTCTACGAGCAGTACTTC. This encodes CASSLLFYEQYF.